This passage covers 22 T cell receptor beta chains from one sample sequenced in a study of CD8 T cells in ankylosing spondylitis (dated by TCRdb to 2016 to 2017). The library was generated by 5' RACE. The listed sequencing device is Illumina HiSeq 2500. The raw public reads went through TCRdb reprocessing: fastp at Q25, MiXCR clone calling, in-frame beta chains kept. One record per CDR3 amino acid sequence lists the most common genes and DNA. This sample holds 31,000 or so distinct CDR3 sequences; 30% were observed only once. The ten most abundant clones make up about 48% of the sample. The specimen sequenced was synovial fluid, either unsorted or a sorted T cell fraction (not recorded which). The receptors stem from a male donor with ankylosing spondylitis.

V gene TRBV6-4 combines with J gene TRBJ2-3; 10 bases map to TRBD2. Trimming took 0 bases from V and 5 from J; bases not matched to a gene: 2. Per the germline V gene, CDR1 is MRHNA and CDR2 is SNTAGT. The CDR3 is 15 residues long. The CDR3 here is CASSDSLAGVDTQYF. In DNA, the CDR3 is TGTGCCAGCAGTGACTCGCTAGCGGGAGTAGATACGCAGTATTTT.

This clonotype was recorded many times. This rearrangement joins TRBV7-9 to TRBJ2-7, with a weak D call TRBD2 (5 bases). This CDR3 is built from 14 residues. The V gene lost 7 bases and the J gene lost 6 bases, with 19 bases spanning the gap. Germline V gives CDR1 SEHNR, CDR2 FQNEAQ (reference sequence). DNA for the CDR3: TGTGCCAGCATCCCTTCAGCGGAGCATAGCGAGCAGTACGTC. It translates to CASIPSAEHSEQYV.

The chain carries TRBV27 and TRBJ2-1, with 10 positions matching TRBD2. The CDR3 consists of 15 residues. The germline V gene encodes CDR1 MNHEY and CDR2 SMNVEV (reference sequence). Unmatched junction bases numbered 7, after V lost 3 bases and J lost 8 bases. For the CDR3, the DNA is TGTGCCAGCAGTTTTTGGGCTAGCGGGAGAGATGAGCAGTTCTTC. Amino acids: CASSFWASGRDEQFF.

A few counts support this clonotype. The rearrangement uses TRBV4-2 and TRBJ2-3; D may correspond to TRBD1 or TRBD2 (6 bases each). This CDR3 region has 14 residues. Trimming left V 1 base short and J 6 bases short, with 11 bases between. The germline V gene has CDR1 LGHNA and CDR2 YNFKEQ. CDR3 DNA sequence: TGTGCCAGCAGCCAAGTCCGGGGGCCGGATACGCAGTATTTT. Protein: CASSQVRGPDTQYF.

This clonotype occurred many times. The J gene is TRBJ1-2, the V gene TRBV11-2, with D uncertain. The CDR3 totals 12 residues. CDR1 and CDR2 (germline): SGHAT, FQNNGV. Trimming stripped 1 base from V and 6 bases from J, with 6 bases between. The CDR3, as DNA: TGTGCCAGCAGCTTAGTTGTGGATGGCTACACCTTC. Its protein product is CASSLVVDGYTF. The whole variable domain, remainder taken from reference TRBV11-2 and TRBJ1-2, is EAGVAQSPRYKIIEKRQSVAFWCNPISGHATLYWYQQILGQGPKLLIQFQNNGVVDDSQLPKDRFSAERLKGVDSTLKIQPAKLEDSAVYLCASSLVVDGYTFGSGTRLTVV.

The sample holds many counts of this clonotype. The genes are TRBV7-9 and TRBJ2-1; D uncertain. This CDR3 has 16 amino acids. Germline values: CDR1 SEHNR, CDR2 FQNEAQ (reference sequence). The V and J ends lost 5 bases and 6 bases respectively, with 20 bases between them. The CDR3 bases are TGTGCCAGCAGCCCCTGGGGAAGCGCAGGTGCCAATGAGCAGTTCTTC. Translation gives CASSPWGSAGANEQFF.

The chain employs TRBV6-2 or TRBV6-3 and TRBJ2-1; 12 bases map to TRBD2. CDR1 and CDR2 from the germline V gene are MNHEY and SVGEGT. This CDR3 comprises 18 residues. J gave up 2 bases and V 2 bases, and 7 bases lay outside the gene matches. In DNA form, the CDR3 reads TGTGCCAGCAGTTACGATCTAGCGGGAGGGACCCCCTACAATGAGCAGTTCTTC. The encoded protein is CASSYDLAGGTPYNEQFF.

This clonotype was recorded a few times. The CDR3 loop is CASSQDGNRNSNQPQHF. CDR3 nucleotides: TGCGCCAGCAGCCAAGACGGGAACAGAAACTCCAATCAGCCCCAGCATTTT. This chain uses TRBV4-1 with TRBJ1-5; D gene uncertain. The CDR3 loop spans 17 amino acids. Trimming pared 0 bases from V and 3 bases from J, leaving 15 bases between. Germline V gene data show CDR1 as MGHRA and CDR2 as YSYEKL.

This chain connects TRBV5-6 to TRBJ1-1, with TRBD1 as a possible D gene (6 bases). Trimming removed 3 bases from V and 7 bases from J, with 19 bases in between. The CDR3 is 15 amino acids. CDR1 and CDR2 (germline): SGHDT, YYEEEE. CDR3 region: CASSSKGGLNGEAFF. CDR3 bases: TGTGCCAGCAGCTCCAAAGGGGGGCTGAACGGTGAAGCTTTCTTT.

This clonotype was picked up a small number of times. The V call is TRBV12-3 or TRBV12-4, the J call TRBJ2-2, with TRBD2 matching 10 bases. Losses at the gene ends were 5 bases for V and 5 bases for J; bases not matched to a gene: 5. The CDR3 extends over 15 amino acids. CDR3 region: CASSPGTSATGELFF. The CDR3 DNA follows: TGTGCCAGCAGTCCCGGGACTAGCGCAACCGGGGAGCTGTTTTTT.

CDR3 coding DNA: TGCGCCAGCAGCCACCCCTCTACTAACTATGGCTACACCTTC. Amino acid sequence: CASSHPSTNYGYTF. The gene calls are TRBV10-2 and TRBJ1-2, with D unclear. Germline CDR1 and CDR2: WSHSY and SAAADI. Between the trimmed V and J ends, which lost 6 bases and 0 bases, there was a span of 11 bases. The CDR3 loop spans 14 amino acids.

The chain employs TRBV2 and TRBJ2-7; no firm D call. CDR1 is SNHLY, CDR2 FYNNEI, per germline. This CDR3 comprises 15 residues. Trimming removed 2 bases from V and 2 bases from J, with 13 bases in between. CDR3 DNA: TGTGCCAGCAGTGAACGCACAGCCCCTGCCTACGAGCAGTACTTC. Translating it yields CASSERTAPAYEQYF.

In regard to this clonotype: At one of its ends the junction is not consistent with the germline gene, which may arise from a read error. The J gene is TRBJ2-5, the V gene TRBV27; perhaps TRBD2 as D (7 bases). CDR3 length: 19 residues. CDR1 and CDR2 from the germline V gene are MNHEY and SMNVEV (reference sequence). CDR3 region: CASSLSWAGAYSGDQTQYF. Here the CDR3 DNA reads TGTGCCAGCAGTCTATCATGGGCGGGGGCCTATTCGGGAGATCAGACCCAGTACTTC.

The sample holds a few counts of this clonotype. The chain employs TRBV12-3 or TRBV12-4 and TRBJ1-1; D remains unclear. Trimming left V 3 bases short and J 3 bases short, with 8 bases between. The CDR3 contains 13 residues. The CDR3 DNA reads as TGTGCCAGCAGTTTTACGGGATACACTGAAGCTTTCTTT. It is translated as CASSFTGYTEAFF.

Only a few counts were recorded for this clonotype. The chain combines TRBV30 with TRBJ2-3; 7 bases fit TRBD2. Germline V gene lookup returns CDR1 GTSNPN and CDR2 SVGIG (reference sequence). V dropped 3 bases and J dropped 4; count of bases not matched to a gene: 10. The CDR3 is 15 amino acids. This CDR3 is CAWSTVSGIADTQYF. In nucleotides, the CDR3 is TGTGCCTGGAGCACGGTGAGCGGGATAGCAGATACGCAGTATTTT.

The chain recombines TRBV28 with TRBJ1-2; D is possibly TRBD1 (6 bases). There are 14 residues in the CDR3. Germline values: CDR1 MDHEN, CDR2 SYDVKM. V lost 3 bases and J 8 bases, leaving 16 bases between the germline ends. Here the CDR3 DNA reads TGTGCCAGCAGTTTGCAGCCAGGGGTCCGCGGCTACACCTTC. This gives the protein CASSLQPGVRGYTF.

V gene TRBV7-9 combines with J gene TRBJ1-5; TRBD1 aligns across 7 bases. Germline V lookup: CDR1 SEHNR, CDR2 FQNEAQ (reference sequence). The CDR3 runs to 16 residues. J lost 0 bases, V lost 0 bases, and 2 bases had no gene match. The CDR3 is CASSLAAGGSNQPQHF. The CDR3 nucleotides are TGTGCCAGCAGCTTAGCGGCAGGGGGTAGCAATCAGCCCCAGCATTTT.

The chain employs TRBV29-1 and TRBJ2-1, with a weak D call TRBD2 (6 bases). V lost 3 bases, J lost 2 bases, and 17 bases lay in between. This CDR3 contains 16 residues. Germline CDR1 reads SQVTM; CDR2 reads ANQGSEA. The CDR3 DNA reads TGCAGCGTTGAGGGCGGGACTCGACAAGCCTACAATGAGCAGTTCTTC. Translation: CSVEGGTRQAYNEQFF.

The chain joins TRBV6-5 to TRBJ2-7; TRBD2 aligns across 9 bases. The ends lost 2 bases at V and 3 bases at J; junction bases unmatched: 5. The germline CDR1 and CDR2 sequences are MNHEY and SVGAGI. The CDR3 is 15 amino acids. The CDR3 nucleotides read TGTGCCAGCAGTTACGACGGACTAGCGTTCTACGAGCAGTACTTC. This gives the protein CASSYDGLAFYEQYF.

CDR3 amino acids: CSGGIVSTYEQYF. CDR3 nucleotide sequence: TGCAGTGGGGGGATAGTTTCAACCTACGAGCAGTACTTC. The chain uses TRBV20-1 and TRBJ2-7, with D perhaps given as TRBD1 or TRBD2 (5 bases each). V lost 7 bases and J 2 bases, leaving 15 bases between the germline ends. CDR3 length: 13 amino acids. The germline CDR1 and CDR2 sequences are DFQATT and SNEGSKA (reference sequence).

The sample holds many counts of this clonotype. This sequence joins TRBV20-1 and TRBJ2-1; D not resolved. Germline lookup yields CDR1 DFQATT and CDR2 SNEGSKA (reference sequence). Deletions cut 3 bases from V and 2 bases from J, with 8 bases between. This CDR3 comprises 13 residues. This CDR3 reads CSASSYTYNEQFF. DNA for the CDR3: TGCAGTGCTAGCAGTTATACCTACAATGAGCAGTTCTTC.

Many counts were recorded for this clonotype. The chain links TRBV19 to TRBJ2-1, with unresolved D. Trimming shortened V by 4 bases and J by 0 bases, and 10 bases separated the two germline ends. The CDR3 extends over 15 amino acids. CDR1 is LNHDA and CDR2 is SQIVND in the germline V gene (reference sequence). The CDR3 DNA follows: TGTGCCAGTAGTAACATTCCGAGCTCCTACAATGAGCAGTTCTTC. Its protein product is CASSNIPSSYNEQFF.